Here is one T cell receptor beta chain with its context. What this receptor recognizes is not known. Per-nucleotide qualities are absent, and no much larger clonotype sits a single base away. The donors were included in the validation cohort of roughly 130 subjects, a group kept apart from the roughly 670-subject first cohort. Sequences GTSNPN (CDR1) and SVGIG (CDR2) are obtained from the germline V gene (reference sequence). Between the V and J ends, shortened by 6 bases and 3 bases respectively, the junction contains 12 bases. Inclusive of the bounding cysteine and phenylalanine, the CDR3 is 13 residues long. This entry keeps only the CDR3 DNA: 39 bases, framed from base 1. This sample was taken from a study of cytomegalovirus exposure and HLA in healthy donors (dated by TCRdb to 2016 to 2017). Context from the whole study: According to a later analysis, one platform produced both the 110 or so validation repertoires and the 700 or so repertoires of the first cohort. The study was designed to test whether signatures of past pathogen exposure could be identified by cataloging public T cell receptors. Along with the approximately 700-subject first cohort, a separate validation cohort of about 110 different subjects was used. The study combined high-throughput TCR immunosequencing, statistical association of individual TCRs with disease status, and machine learning to predict cytomegalovirus infection status.

Library preparation was by the immunoSEQ multiplex PCR assay. Per the source publication's procedure: A statistical classification framework was built to diagnose cytomegalovirus status from the catalog of TCR beta chain sequences. TCRdb retrieved this table from immuneACCESS and kept in-frame rearrangements only. Not all clones are present; in checked studies, unresolved V genes account for under half, and no reason is known for the remainder. The D gene and trimming were derived from the DNA, and the V and J assignments and clone size from that table. Here the sample has about 200,000 clones; 83% occur a single time. The ten top clones hold around 5.6% of the sample. Findings and caveats that apply to the study as a whole: Three of the identified cytomegalovirus-associated TCR beta chains were confirmed in vitro to be specific for cytomegalovirus antigens. A total of about 150 TCR beta chains were listed by the study as associated with cytomegalovirus. Across donors, most TCR sequences were observed very rarely, whereas some public TCRs were present in many individuals. A later analysis lacked HLA typing for the validation cohort, so it scored co-occurrence in that cohort across all 110 or so repertoires. The classifier was reported to diagnose cytomegalovirus status with high specificity and sensitivity in both the original cohort and the validation cohort. The authors suggested that the approach could potentially be extended to other disease states and immunological phenotypes. A later analysis found that TCRs clustered in the first cohort also tended to co-occur in the approximately 120 validation repertoires, with 94% of cluster scores above 0.

The origin of this receptor is a woman between 18 and 30 years old in good health and CMV-seronegative. The chain is made from TRBV30 and TRBJ1-3; matching of 5 bases hints at TRBD1 as the D gene. The material sequenced was PBMCs. The DNA sequence is as follows: TGTGCCTGCACGAGGGGCGGTGGAAACACCATATATTTT. Translated, this gives CACTRGGGNTIYF.